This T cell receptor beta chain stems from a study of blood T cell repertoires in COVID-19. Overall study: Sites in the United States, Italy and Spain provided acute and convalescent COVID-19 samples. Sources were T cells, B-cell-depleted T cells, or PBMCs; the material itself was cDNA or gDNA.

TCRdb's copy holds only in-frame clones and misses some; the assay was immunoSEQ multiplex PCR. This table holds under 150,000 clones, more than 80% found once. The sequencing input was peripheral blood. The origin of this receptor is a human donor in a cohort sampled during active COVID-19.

CDR3: CASGLGQGPEKLFF. DNA for the CDR3: TGTGCCAGTGGATTAGGACAGGGGCCTGAAAAACTGTTTTTT. The gene calls are TRBV7-8 and TRBJ1-4; 9 positions agree with TRBD1. In germline, CDR1 is SGHVS, CDR2 FQNEAQ. This CDR3 has 14 amino acids. With 9 bases clipped from V and 7 bases from J, the junction kept 9 bases outside the gene matches.